Sequencing of this T cell receptor beta chain was carried out in a study of cytomegalovirus exposure and HLA in healthy donors. The study, taken as a whole, reports: Earlier results showed most TCR beta V segments being productive about 87% or about 30% of the time. Reportedly, a later analysis found an Asian-associated ancestry cluster had fewer N-insertions than the approximately 700-donor mean. Cytomegalovirus status was reportedly diagnosed by the classifier with high specificity and sensitivity.

The PCR made use of 60 Vbeta and 13 Jbeta primers. The method was immunoSEQ multiplex PCR; TCRdb's version includes in-frame clones alone and lacks a portion of them. Here the sample table reports about 160,000 clones. For this clone: Its specificity is not known.

Donors in the study were healthy people who gave bone marrow. The sample consisted of PBMCs. The clonotype comes from a woman aged 60-70 years in good health and CMV-seronegative.

The CDR3 DNA reads as TGTGCCACCAGCAGAGATTTTGGCCAGGGCCACGGGGAGCTGTTTTTT. Protein product: CATSRDFGQGHGELFF. The V and J genes are TRBV15 and TRBJ2-2, with TRBD1 as a possible D gene (5 bases). V was shortened by 0 bases and J by 7 bases, with 15 bases between the two germline ends. CDR1 LNHNV and CDR2 YYDKDF come from the germline V gene (reference sequence). CDR3 length: 16 amino acids.